This T cell receptor (beta chain) derives from a study of blood T cell repertoires in COVID-19. TCRdb's copy holds only in-frame clones and misses some; the assay was immunoSEQ multiplex PCR. This sample yields hundreds of thousands of clones, of which roughly 86% are seen a single time; roughly 1.6% belongs to the top ten. The CDR3 has 16 residues. Trimming left V 1 base short and J 2 bases short, with 18 bases between. Germline CDR1 reads GTSNPN; CDR2 reads SVGIG (reference sequence). Individuals aged roughly 18 to 95 years were recruited from approximately 24 US areas. In assigning cohorts, the study relied on participant-reported clinical history.

The sample consisted of PBMCs or T cells enriched from blood (not recorded which). The chain is built from TRBV30 and TRBJ2-7, with a possible D match to TRBD1 (6 bases). This TCR derives from a woman in her forties or fifties who had recovered from COVID-19. CDR3 sequence (DNA): TGTGCCTGGAGTGGCCCGGCCTTGACAGGCACCTACGAGCAGTACTTC. It specifies CAWSGPALTGTYEQYF.